Below are 3 T cell receptor beta chains sequenced from a single sample in a study of CD8 T cells in ankylosing spondylitis. TCRdb reprocessed the 5' RACE reads via MiXCR and lists one record per CDR3 protein. Of 110,000 to 150,000 distinct CDR3 sequences listed, 8% to 9% are singletons. Material: synovial fluid, either unsorted or a sorted T cell fraction (not recorded which). The receptors come from a male donor with ankylosing spondylitis.

This clonotype was detected a few times. The V call is TRBV20-1, the J call TRBJ1-6, with TRBD1 as a possible D gene (6 bases). V lost 6 bases and J 10 bases, leaving 19 bases between the germline ends. The germline gives CDR1 DFQATT, CDR2 SNEGSKA (reference sequence). The CDR3 contains 14 residues. The CDR3 nucleotides are TGCAGTGCGGAAGTACCAGGGGCATTCTCACCCCTCCACTTT. Translated: CSAEVPGAFSPLHF.

The CDR3 region is CSAPAGVGAYGYTF. The DNA for the CDR3 is TGCAGCGCCCCGGCGGGGGTTGGGGCCTATGGCTACACCTTC. The chain carries TRBV29-1 and TRBJ1-2, with D maybe TRBD1 (5 bases). The CDR3 extends over 14 amino acids. Between the trimmed V and J ends, which lost 7 bases and 4 bases, there was a span of 19 bases. Germline lookup yields CDR1 SQVTM and CDR2 ANQGSEA.

This clonotype was observed many times. This chain joins TRBV5-6 and TRBJ2-5; TRBD1 agrees at 7 bases. J lost 4 bases, V lost 7 bases, and 10 bases had no gene match. Germline V gene lookup returns CDR1 SGHDT and CDR2 YYEEEE. The CDR3 contains 14 residues. CDR3 sequence: CASGSTGEGETQYF. The CDR3 nucleotides read TGTGCCAGCGGATCTACAGGGGAAGGAGAGACCCAGTACTTC.